What follows are 29 T cell receptor beta chains derived from one specimen sequenced in a study of shared clonotypes between healthy human individuals. In the naive CD8 group, cells lacked CD45RO and were positively selected for CCR7, so terminally differentiated effector memory CD45RA+ cells were left out. The assay was immunoSEQ multiplex PCR, and TCRdb's table has in-frame clones only and misses some. The table records millions of clones, about 95% of them present only once. The sequencing sample was made of naive CD8+ T cells sorted from blood. Receptors originate from a man between 18 and 35 years old in good health.

J is TRBJ2-7 and V is TRBV5-4; 9 bases map to TRBD1. In germline, CDR1 is SGHNT, CDR2 YYREEE (reference sequence). Trimming took 3 bases from V and 2 from J; bases not matched to a gene: 3. The CDR3 covers 14 residues. The DNA for the CDR3 is TGTGCCAGCAGCTGGGGGGACAGGGCCTACGAGCAGTACTTC. It encodes CASSWGDRAYEQYF.

V usage is TRBV28 and J usage is TRBJ2-7; 10 nucleotides line up with TRBD2. CDR1 is MDHEN and CDR2 is SYDVKM in the germline V gene. With 4 bases clipped from V and 4 bases from J, the junction kept 4 bases outside the gene matches. This CDR3 has 14 amino acids. CDR3 nucleotide sequence: TGTGCCAGCAGTTCCCCACTAGCGGGATACGAGCAGTACTTC. Translating it yields CASSSPLAGYEQYF.

The chain combines TRBV5-1 with TRBJ2-1, with a possible D match to TRBD2 (6 bases). The CDR3 is 15 residues long. Germline assignment: CDR1 SGHRS and CDR2 YFSETQ. V was pared by 0 bases and J by 6 bases, with 13 bases between. CDR3 coding DNA: TGCGCCAGCAGCTTGGGACTAGAAGTTCCCAATGAGCAGTTCTTC. Translation: CASSLGLEVPNEQFF.

The rearrangement uses TRBV6-1 and TRBJ1-1; D possibly corresponds to TRBD1 (5 bases). Germline V gene sequence: CDR1 MNHNS, CDR2 SASEGT. The CDR3 sequence is 15 residues long. V was cut by 4 bases and J by 2 bases, with 14 bases left in between. The CDR3: CASSVGRGLNTEAFF. The CDR3 nucleotides read TGTGCCAGCAGTGTTGGCCGGGGCCTTAACACTGAAGCTTTCTTT.

Concerning this clone itself: One junction end disagrees with the germline gene, perhaps due to a read error. This chain links TRBV7-7 with TRBJ2-1, with a tentative D call TRBD2 (6 bases). Germline values: CDR1 SSHAT, CDR2 FNYEAQ (reference sequence). The CDR3 length is 16 residues. The CDR3 sequence is CASSLAPGSSYNEQFF. The CDR3, as DNA: TGTGCTAGCAGCTTAGCTCCCGGGAGCTCCTACAATGAGCAGTTCTTC.

This clone was detected only once. This rearrangement joins TRBV6-1 to TRBJ1-1; D uncertain. V was shortened by 8 bases and J by 5 bases, with 12 bases between the two germline ends. The CDR3 loop spans 12 amino acids. The germline gives CDR1 MNHNS, CDR2 SASEGT. For the CDR3, the DNA is TGTGCCAGCGTGTCGCCTCGGACTGAAGCTTTCTTT. This translates into CASVSPRTEAFF.

The V gene is TRBV7-8, the J gene TRBJ2-7, with D possibly called TRBD1 or TRBD2 (6 bases each). The CDR3 loop spans 14 amino acids. Germline assignment: CDR1 SGHVS and CDR2 FQNEAQ. Between the trimmed V and J ends, which lost 3 bases and 3 bases, there was a span of 12 bases. The CDR3 nucleotides read TGTGCCAGCAGCTTCGGGGGCAGGGGCTACGAGCAGTACTTC. It codes for CASSFGGRGYEQYF.

The chain employs TRBV28 and TRBJ1-1, with 8 nucleotides matching TRBD1. J was trimmed by 1 base and V by 6 bases; bases with no gene match: 4. Germline CDR1 MDHEN, CDR2 SYDVKM. The CDR3 runs 14 residues. The CDR3 loop reads CASRDRGGNTEAFF. DNA for the CDR3: TGTGCCAGCAGAGACAGGGGCGGGAACACTGAAGCTTTCTTT.

The genes are TRBV19 and TRBJ2-7; either TRBD1 or TRBD2 may supply D (5 bases each). The CDR3 runs 15 residues. V shed 10 bases and J shed 0 bases, with 19 bases lying between them. From germline, CDR1 is LNHDA and CDR2 SQIVND (reference sequence). The CDR3 loop reads CATSMGDASSYEQYF. CDR3 bases: TGTGCCACCTCGATGGGGGACGCTAGCTCCTACGAGCAGTACTTC.

For this clone: This sample includes further DNA sequences coding for the same CDR3. CDR3 loop: CASSVAFYNEQFF. In DNA form, the CDR3 reads TGTGCCAGCAGCGTAGCCTTCTACAATGAGCAGTTCTTC. V gene TRBV9 combines with J gene TRBJ2-1, with D unresolved. CDR1 and CDR2 (germline): SGDLS, YYNGEE. The CDR3 runs 13 residues. Trimming cost V 0 bases and J 3 bases, with 4 bases left between them.

Points on this clone: The identical CDR3 is also encoded by other nucleotide sequences in the sample. The chain has TRBV9 and TRBJ2-2; possibly TRBD2 for D (5 bases). V lost 0 bases, J lost 3 bases, and 6 bases lay in between. The CDR3 runs to 14 residues. The germline gives CDR1 SGDLS, CDR2 YYNGEE. The CDR3 loop is CASSVGADTGELFF. The CDR3 region has the DNA TGTGCCAGCAGCGTAGGAGCGGACACCGGGGAGCTGTTTTTT. The full variable domain, its missing parts supplied by reference TRBV9 and TRBJ2-2, is DSGVTQTPKHLITATGQRVTLRCSPRSGDLSVYWYQQSLDQGLQFLIQYYNGEERAKGNILERFSAQQFPDLHSELNLSSLELGDSALYFCASSVGADTGELFFGEGSRLTVL.

The chain has TRBV7-9 and TRBJ2-1; 11 bases are shared with TRBD2. CDR3 size: 15 residues. Trimming removed 5 bases from V and 2 bases from J; junction bases left unmatched: 2. Germline-derived CDR1 and CDR2 are SEHNR and FQNEAQ (reference sequence). CDR3 sequence: CASSETSGAYNEQFF. Here the CDR3 DNA reads TGTGCCAGCAGCGAGACTAGCGGGGCCTACAATGAGCAGTTCTTC. The whole variable domain, remainder taken from reference TRBV7-9 and TRBJ2-1, is DTGVSQNPRHKITKRGQNVTFRCDPISEHNRLYWYRQTLGQGPEFLTYFQNEAQLEKSRLLSDRFSAERPKGSFSTLEIQRTEQGDSAMYLCASSETSGAYNEQFFGPGTRLTVL.

This chain uses TRBV19 with TRBJ2-4; D is possibly TRBD1 or TRBD2 (5 bases each). Trimming pared 2 bases from V and 5 bases from J, leaving 10 bases between. CDR3 size: 14 residues. Germline V gives CDR1 LNHDA, CDR2 SQIVND (reference sequence). The CDR3 spells CASSIWGSENIQYF. The CDR3 nucleotides read TGTGCCAGTAGTATATGGGGGTCCGAAAACATTCAGTACTTC.

The J gene is TRBJ2-1, the V gene TRBV4-3, with 9 bases identical to TRBD1. Per the germline V gene, CDR1 is LGHNA and CDR2 is YSLEER. This CDR3 is 15 amino acids long. The V segment lost 0 bases and the J segment 8 bases; nucleotides outside the gene matches: 5. The CDR3 protein is CASSQERDRGDEQFF. The CDR3, as DNA: TGCGCCAGCAGCCAAGAGCGCGACAGGGGGGATGAGCAGTTCTTC.

The CDR3: CASSLSGNEKLFF. The CDR3 DNA reads as TGTGCCAGCAGTTTATCAGGAAATGAAAAACTGTTTTTT. V and J are TRBV27 and TRBJ1-4; D gene uncertain. Germline V gene sequence: CDR1 MNHEY, CDR2 SMNVEV (reference sequence). CDR3 length equals 13 residues. V dropped 0 bases and J dropped 5 bases, with 4 bases sitting between them.

Worth noting for this clone: Other DNA sequences in the same sample also yield this CDR3. The chain is built from TRBV7-9 and TRBJ1-1, with no clear D. The CDR3 covers 13 residues. Germline V CDR1 and CDR2: SEHNR, FQNEAQ (reference sequence). V shed 1 base and J shed 5 bases, with 8 bases lying between them. CDR3 in DNA: TGTGCCAGCAGCTTAGGGGTGGGAACTGAAGCTTTCTTT. The encoded protein is CASSLGVGTEAFF.

The V and J genes are TRBV30 and TRBJ2-5; the match to TRBD2 covers 11 bases. V was pared by 5 bases and J by 4 bases, with 6 bases of the junction left unmatched. Germline loops: CDR1 GTSNPN, CDR2 SVGIG (reference sequence). The CDR3 has 14 residues. The CDR3 region has the DNA TGTGCCTGGGCTACTAGCGGGAGAACAGAGACCCAGTACTTC. Protein product: CAWATSGRTETQYF.

This chain uses TRBV6-6 with TRBJ2-5; no definite D call. The J call could be wrong; TRBJ2-7 is a better fit for the DNA end. Germline V gene sequence: CDR1 MNHNY, CDR2 SVGAGI (reference sequence). The length of the CDR3 is 12 residues. The CDR3 region is CASSSMIYEQYF. CDR3 in DNA: TGTGCCAGCAGTTCCATGATCTACGAGCAGTACTTC.

This sequence joins TRBV4-1 and TRBJ2-5, with 11 bases lining up with TRBD2. This CDR3 contains 14 residues. Germline V gene data show CDR1 as MGHRA and CDR2 as YSYEKL. Losses at the gene ends were 4 bases for V and 10 bases for J; bases not matched to a gene: 8. Here the CDR3 DNA reads TGCGCCAGCAGCCCGGGACTAGCGGACTCAGACCAGTACTTC. Amino acids: CASSPGLADSDQYF.

The chain combines TRBV6-6 with TRBJ1-1; 9 nucleotides agree with TRBD1. CDR3 length: 15 amino acids. Germline trimming cut 5 bases from V and 5 bases from J; bases unmatched to any gene: 9. CDR1 MNHNY and CDR2 SVGAGI come from the germline V gene (reference sequence). CDR3 in amino acids: CASSGPDRGVTEAFF. The CDR3 DNA reads as TGTGCCAGCAGTGGACCGGACAGGGGAGTAACTGAAGCTTTCTTT.

This clone has a single count. The rearrangement links TRBV9 to TRBJ1-1, with D perhaps matching TRBD1 (5 bases). With 2 bases removed from V and 3 bases from J, the gap between germline ends came to 14 bases. The CDR3 has 15 residues. The germline V gene has CDR1 SGDLS and CDR2 YYNGEE. DNA for the CDR3: TGTGCCAGCAGCGTCTTTGGCAGGGCGGACACTGAAGCTTTCTTT. Protein product: CASSVFGRADTEAFF. The full variable domain, completed using reference TRBV9 and TRBJ1-1, is DSGVTQTPKHLITATGQRVTLRCSPRSGDLSVYWYQQSLDQGLQFLIQYYNGEERAKGNILERFSAQQFPDLHSELNLSSLELGDSALYFCASSVFGRADTEAFFGQGTRLTVV.

This sequence joins TRBV19 and TRBJ2-2; D call uncertain. The CDR3 covers 13 residues. V was shortened by 10 bases and J by 2 bases, with 11 bases between the two germline ends. Looked up from germline, CDR1 is LNHDA and CDR2 is SQIVND (reference sequence). CDR3 protein: CAIEHGNTGELFF. For the CDR3, the DNA is TGTGCCATCGAGCACGGAAACACCGGGGAGCTGTTTTTT.

About this clone itself: The same CDR3 is also encoded by other DNA sequences in this sample. J is TRBJ2-7 and V is TRBV6-5; 8 bases map to TRBD1. CDR1 and CDR2 from the germline V gene are MNHEY and SVGAGI. The V gene end was trimmed by 6 bases and the J gene end by 6 bases; junction bases not matched to a gene: 7. CDR3 length: 13 residues. The CDR3 here is CASSPDRGFEQYF. DNA for the CDR3: TGTGCCAGCAGCCCTGACAGGGGCTTCGAGCAGTACTTC.

This clone was counted once. The chain combines TRBV14 with TRBJ2-7; no firm D call. Germline V gene data show CDR1 as SGHDN and CDR2 as FVKESK. CDR3 length equals 12 residues. V was cut by 0 bases and J by 5 bases, with 5 bases left in between. The CDR3 nucleotides are TGTGCCAGCAGCCAAGACAGCAACGAGCAGTACTTC. Protein product: CASSQDSNEQYF. Filled out from reference TRBV14 and TRBJ2-7, the complete variable domain reads EAGVTQFPSHSVIEKGQTVTLRCDPISGHDNLYWYRRVMGKEIKFLLHFVKESKQDESGMPNNRFLAERTGGTYSTLKVQPAELEDSGVYFCASSQDSNEQYFGPGTRLTVT.

The chain combines TRBV13 with TRBJ1-1, with TRBD1 identical over 10 bases. The V segment lost 5 bases and the J segment 0 bases; nucleotides outside the gene matches: 6. Germline CDR1 reads PRHDT; CDR2 reads FYEKMQ (reference sequence). The CDR3 covers 16 residues. The CDR3: CASSPRTGGMNTEAFF. CDR3 coding DNA: TGTGCCAGCAGCCCCCGGACAGGGGGGATGAACACTGAAGCTTTCTTT. Full variable domain (missing parts from reference TRBV13 and TRBJ1-1): AAGVIQSPRHLIKEKRETATLKCYPIPRHDTVYWYQQGPGQDPQFLISFYEKMQSDKGSIPDRFSAQQFSDYHSELNMSSLELGDSALYFCASSPRTGGMNTEAFFGQGTRLTVV.

The CDR3 DNA is TGTGCCAGCAGCCCCTGGGTGGGAAGCTCCTACAATGAGCAGTTCTTC. Translating it yields CASSPWVGSSYNEQFF. The chain combines TRBV7-9 with TRBJ2-1; D remains ambiguous. CDR3 length: 16 residues. Trimming stripped 5 bases from V and 0 bases from J, with 14 bases between. Germline values: CDR1 SEHNR, CDR2 FQNEAQ (reference sequence).

This rearrangement joins TRBV29-1 to TRBJ2-1; D unresolved. CDR1 and CDR2 from the germline V gene are SQVTM and ANQGSEA. The ends were cut back, 3 bases at V and 8 bases at J, with 11 bases in the middle. This CDR3 is 12 amino acids long. CDR3 bases: TGCAGCGTTGACTCTCTAGGCTATGAGCAGTTCTTC. It is translated as CSVDSLGYEQFF.

Of note for this clone: Other DNA variants within this sample encode the same CDR3. V and J are TRBV5-4 and TRBJ2-5; 7 nucleotides agree with TRBD1. Germline lookup yields CDR1 SGHNT and CDR2 YYREEE (reference sequence). The trim removed 4 bases at V and 3 bases at J, leaving 3 bases unmatched. The CDR3 extends over 13 amino acids. CDR3 sequence: CASSLDREETQYF. The CDR3 DNA reads as TGTGCCAGCAGCCTAGACAGGGAAGAGACCCAGTACTTC. Drawing the rest from reference TRBV5-4 and TRBJ2-5, the complete variable domain is ETGVTQSPTHLIKTRGQQVTLRCSSQSGHNTVSWYQQALGQGPQFIFQYYREEENGRGNFPPRFSGLQFPNYSSELNVNALELDDSALYLCASSLDREETQYFGPGTRLLVL.

Concerning this clone: Other DNA sequences in this sample translate to the same CDR3. The chain has TRBV6-5 and TRBJ2-7; D possibly uses TRBD1 or TRBD2 (6 bases each). This CDR3 has 15 residues. CDR1 is MNHEY, CDR2 SVGAGI, per germline. V lost 5 bases, J lost 0 bases, and 14 bases lay in between. CDR3 in DNA: TGTGCCAGCAGTCCGGGGACGGGGGCCTCCTACGAGCAGTACTTC. Amino acid sequence: CASSPGTGASYEQYF.